This T cell receptor (beta chain) was retrieved from a study of vaccination and CD4 T cells after COVID-19. About this clonotype itself: Its target is unknown.

Regarding treatment: 10-day PBMC culture with coronavirus spike peptide pools or control peptides (ViraFEST assay). CD4+ T cells of the unexposed donor were collected before the COVID-19 pandemic (2011-2018). Trimming shortened V by 0 bases and J by 6 bases, and 15 bases separated the two germline ends. There are 15 residues in the CDR3. CDR1 and CDR2 from the germline V gene are SGHDN and FVKESK. An Oncomine TCR Beta short-read assay was used to sequence the DNA from cultured CD4+ T cells. TCRdb re-derived calls from the PCR reads in MiXCR, one entry per CDR3 protein. The profile shows approximately 2,000 distinct CDR3 sequences, about a sixth of them singletons.

The sequencing input was CD4+ T cells from blood, cultured in vitro. This receptor was identified in a human donor in good health. V gene TRBV14 combines with J gene TRBJ2-7; tentatively, D is TRBD2 (5 bases). The CDR3, as DNA: TGTGCCAGCAGCCAAGATCTGGGGAGTCTGGGCGAGCAGTACTTC. It yields the protein CASSQDLGSLGEQYF. The whole variable domain, remainder taken from reference TRBV14 and TRBJ2-7, is EAGVTQFPSHSVIEKGQTVTLRCDPISGHDNLYWYRRVMGKEIKFLLHFVKESKQDESGMPNNRFLAERTGGTYSTLKVQPAELEDSGVYFCASSQDLGSLGEQYFGPGTRLTVT.